This T cell receptor (beta chain) was profiled in a study of T cell responses to AZD1222 COVID-19 vaccine. Findings of the study overall: No repertoire was sampled before or during the peak T cell response, only after it. Spike-specific TCR repertoires showed rising breadth and depth after two AZD1222 doses.

The CDR3 has 13 amino acids. Germline V gene sequence: CDR1 MDHEN, CDR2 SYDVKM. V gave up 8 bases and J gave up 0 bases, with 11 bases separating them. This clone occurred a few times. Its specificity is not known. The repertoire was sequenced with immunoSEQ multiplex PCR; TCRdb's copy has only in-frame clones and lacks some. Here the sample spans some 100,000 clones, approximately 86% being singletons. The material was peripheral blood, obtained on day 0 of AZD1222 vaccination. The TCR comes from an adult in good health. The rearrangement joins TRBV28 to TRBJ2-7; D not resolved. CDR3 sequence: CASVGFSSYEQYF. Here the CDR3 DNA reads TGTGCCAGCGTGGGATTTAGCTCCTACGAGCAGTACTTC.